The 32 T cell receptor beta chains presented below share a single source sample, sequenced in a study of cytomegalovirus exposure and HLA in healthy donors. The PCR made use of 60 Vbeta and 13 Jbeta primers. Produced via immunoSEQ multiplex PCR; TCRdb's table is partial and in-frame only. The data show some 130,000 clones, roughly three fifths seen once. The material sequenced was PBMCs. The receptors come from a middle-aged man in good health and CMV-seropositive.

With regard to this clone: Within the sample, other DNA sequences also encode this same CDR3. This chain connects TRBV5-1 to TRBJ2-7, with TRBD1 identical over 11 bases. The CDR3 is 16 amino acids. V gave up 2 bases and J gave up 5 bases; unmatched junction bases: 9. Germline values: CDR1 SGHRS, CDR2 YFSETQ. The CDR3 is CASSLFSGTGGDEQYF. The CDR3 DNA is TGCGCCAGCAGCTTATTCTCCGGGACAGGGGGTGACGAGCAGTACTTC. The variable domain in full, with the rest retrieved from reference TRBV5-1 and TRBJ2-7, is KAGVTQTPRYLIKTRGQQVTLSCSPISGHRSVSWYQQTPGQGLQFLFEYFSETQRNKGNFPGRFSGRQFSNSRSEMNVSTLELGDSALYLCASSLFSGTGGDEQYFGPGTRLTVT.

In this sample, this clone turned up a few times. The gene calls are TRBV6-1 and TRBJ1-1; 8 bases align to TRBD1. This CDR3 spans 13 amino acids. Trimming at V came to 4 bases and at J to 4 bases, leaving 2 bases not matched to a gene. The germline V gene has CDR1 MNHNS and CDR2 SASEGT. This CDR3 reads CASSGQGTTEAFF. The DNA of the CDR3 is TGTGCCAGCAGTGGACAGGGGACCACTGAAGCTTTCTTT.

This rearrangement joins TRBV2 to TRBJ1-1; D is uncertain. The V end lost 7 bases, the J end lost 11 bases, and 14 bases lay between the germline ends. Germline loops: CDR1 SNHLY, CDR2 FYNNEI. This CDR3 has 11 residues. The CDR3 reads CASKWQQVAFF. The DNA for the CDR3 is TGTGCCAGCAAGTGGCAGCAGGTGGCTTTCTTT.

This clone was recorded once. V usage is TRBV25-1 and J usage is TRBJ2-3; TRBD2 agrees at 14 bases. CDR1 and CDR2 from the germline V gene are MGHDK and SYGVNS. After removal of 6 bases from V and 11 bases from J, the junction contained 10 bases not matched to a gene. This CDR3 has 15 amino acids. The CDR3 reads CASREPGLAGVKQYF. CDR3 DNA: TGTGCCAGCAGGGAACCGGGACTAGCGGGAGTCAAGCAGTATTTT.

This chain joins TRBV9 and TRBJ2-1; D is perhaps TRBD1 (5 bases). CDR3 length: 18 amino acids. Germline V gene sequence: CDR1 SGDLS, CDR2 YYNGEE. The V end lost 1 base, the J end lost 0 bases, and 17 bases lay between the germline ends. Here the CDR3 reads CASSVIDWGFSSYNEQFF. The CDR3 nucleotides are TGTGCCAGCAGCGTAATAGATTGGGGCTTTAGCTCCTACAATGAGCAGTTCTTC.

The J gene is TRBJ1-1, the V gene TRBV4-1; D remains ambiguous. The germline V and J ends were trimmed by 0 bases and 1 base, with 3 bases remaining between them. Germline V gives CDR1 MGHRA, CDR2 YSYEKL. This CDR3 is built from 13 residues. In nucleotides, the CDR3 is TGCGCCAGCAGCCAAGAGGCGAACACTGAAGCTTTCTTT. This gives the protein CASSQEANTEAFF.

V is TRBV5-4 and J is TRBJ2-7; TRBD1 agrees at 7 bases. CDR1 and CDR2 from the germline V gene are SGHNT and YYREEE (reference sequence). The CDR3 runs to 14 residues. J lost 1 base, V lost 3 bases, and 4 bases had no gene match. The DNA of the CDR3 is TGTGCCAGCAGCTCTGGGGACAGTTCCTACGAGCAGTACTTC. This translates into CASSSGDSSYEQYF.

This clone was observed a few times. V is TRBV4-2 and J is TRBJ2-7; 7 bases fit TRBD2. In germline, CDR1 is LGHNA, CDR2 YNFKEQ. V lost 1 base to trimming and J lost 5 bases; unmatched junction nucleotides: 8. CDR3 length: 15 residues. The CDR3 reads CASSQGTSEGNEQYF. For the CDR3, the DNA is TGTGCCAGCAGCCAAGGGACTAGTGAAGGGAACGAGCAGTACTTC.

This clone has more than one count but fewer than ten. The chain uses TRBV5-4 and TRBJ2-5, with D possibly matching TRBD2 (6 bases). Germline CDR1 SGHNT, CDR2 YYREEE (reference sequence). V was cut by 0 bases and J by 1 base, with 16 bases left in between. The CDR3 contains 17 residues. As DNA, the CDR3 is TGTGCCAGCAGCTTGGAGACTGCGGGATTTCTCCAAGAGACCCAGTACTTC. Translation: CASSLETAGFLQETQYF.

The DNA for the CDR3 is TGTGCCAGCAGCGTAACAGCGGGCGGCACAGATACGCAGTATTTT. Translation gives CASSVTAGGTDTQYF. The chain joins TRBV9 to TRBJ2-3; weak D call: TRBD2 (6 bases). Trimming took 1 base from V and 1 from J, leaving 10 bases between them. The CDR3 has 15 residues. From germline, CDR1 is SGDLS and CDR2 YYNGEE.

In regard to this clone: Other DNA sequences of this sample code for an identical CDR3. The chain joins TRBV28 to TRBJ1-4; TRBD1 matches at 9 bases. Germline CDR1 is MDHEN and CDR2 is SYDVKM. V lost 3 bases, J lost 8 bases, and 4 bases stayed unmatched. The CDR3 covers 14 residues. CDR3 amino acids: CASSFGQGREKLFF. The CDR3 coding sequence is TGTGCCAGCAGTTTCGGACAGGGGCGGGAAAAACTGTTTTTT.

V gene TRBV6-6 combines with J gene TRBJ1-6; 7 nucleotides agree with TRBD1. Per germline, CDR1 MNHNY and CDR2 SVGAGI (reference sequence). The CDR3 extends over 16 amino acids. With 7 bases clipped from V and 1 base from J, the junction kept 7 bases outside the gene matches. The CDR3 sequence is CASIKDRPSYNSPLHF. The DNA for the CDR3 is TGTGCCAGCATCAAGGACAGGCCTTCCTATAATTCACCCCTCCACTTT.

V and J are TRBV5-4 and TRBJ2-5; 9 bases align to TRBD2. The CDR3 consists of 15 residues. V shed 0 bases, J shed 13 bases, and the junction held 13 bases outside the gene matches. Germline V gene sequence: CDR1 SGHNT, CDR2 YYREEE (reference sequence). The CDR3: CASSLETPLAGELYF. CDR3 bases: TGTGCCAGCAGCTTGGAGACCCCATTAGCGGGGGAACTGTACTTC.

V and J are TRBV19 and TRBJ1-5; D is possibly TRBD1 (6 bases). This CDR3 comprises 15 residues. Germline lookup yields CDR1 LNHDA and CDR2 SQIVND (reference sequence). V lost 6 bases, J lost 4 bases, and 16 bases lay in between. DNA for the CDR3: TGTGCCAGTAGGGCCGCGGGGGCGGGAAATCAGCCCCAGCATTTT. It codes for CASRAAGAGNQPQHF. The full variable domain, its missing parts supplied by reference TRBV19 and TRBJ1-5, is DGGITQSPKYLFRKEGQNVTLSCEQNLNHDAMYWYRQDPGQGLRLIYYSQIVNDFQKGDIAEGYSVSREKKESFPLTVTSAQKNPTAFYLCASRAAGAGNQPQHFGDGTRLSIL.

This rearrangement joins TRBV27 to TRBJ1-5; tentatively, D is TRBD1 (6 bases). The CDR3 length is 15 residues. The V gene's germline CDR1 is MNHEY and CDR2 SMNVEV (reference sequence). Deletions cut 6 bases from V and 5 bases from J, with 17 bases between. This chain's CDR3 is CASSWGWDTYQPQHF. As DNA, the CDR3 is TGTGCCAGCAGCTGGGGCTGGGACACCTATCAGCCCCAGCATTTT.

The V call is TRBV28, the J call TRBJ2-7; 13 bases match TRBD2. The J segment lost 5 bases and the V segment lost 10 bases, leaving 11 bases of the junction unmatched. Germline V gene lookup returns CDR1 MDHEN and CDR2 SYDVKM. There are 15 residues in the CDR3. CDR3 nucleotide sequence: TGTGCCACCCGGGGGGGGACTAGCGGGAAGCACGAGCAGTACTTC. This encodes CATRGGTSGKHEQYF.

CDR3 sequence: CASSSGTPATNEKLFF. In DNA, the CDR3 is TGCGCCAGCAGCAGCGGGACACCTGCAACTAATGAAAAACTGTTTTTT. This chain uses TRBV5-1 with TRBJ1-4, with D possibly TRBD1 on 6 matching bases. The germline gives CDR1 SGHRS, CDR2 YFSETQ. The V end lost 4 bases, the J end lost 0 bases, and 13 bases lay between the germline ends. The CDR3 covers 16 residues.

J is TRBJ1-5 and V is TRBV9; no clear D. Germline CDR1 reads SGDLS; CDR2 reads YYNGEE. The CDR3 is 13 residues long. The germline V and J ends were trimmed by 4 bases and 3 bases, with 8 bases remaining between them. CDR3 amino acids: CASSLSDNQPQHF. The CDR3, as DNA: TGTGCCAGCAGCCTTTCAGACAATCAGCCCCAGCATTTT.

This chain links TRBV7-3 with TRBJ2-3; possible D gene TRBD2, 8 bases. V lost 2 bases, J lost 4 bases, and 16 bases lay in between. The CDR3 consists of 16 residues. Germline loops: CDR1 SGHTA, CDR2 FQGTGA. Written as DNA, the CDR3 is TGTGCCAGCAGCTTATATACGGGAGGGGGCCCAGATACGCAGTATTTT. Amino acid sequence: CASSLYTGGGPDTQYF.

The chain employs TRBV5-1 and TRBJ2-1, with TRBD2 matching over 11 bases. CDR3 length: 15 amino acids. The V gene end was trimmed by 7 bases and the J gene end by 2 bases; junction bases not matched to a gene: 5. Germline CDR1 reads SGHRS; CDR2 reads YFSETQ. As DNA, the CDR3 is TGCGCCAGCGTACTTAGCGGGGGGGCCTACAATGAGCAGTTCTTC. Amino acids: CASVLSGGAYNEQFF.

The chain carries TRBV27 and TRBJ2-7; 8 bases match TRBD1. The CDR3 is made up of 16 amino acids. Unmatched junction bases numbered 12, after V lost 5 bases and J lost 3 bases. Germline CDR1 and CDR2: MNHEY and SMNVEV (reference sequence). The DNA for the CDR3 is TGTGCCAGCAGTGAACAGGGGGATGAGGGGGACTACGAGCAGTACTTC. The encoded protein is CASSEQGDEGDYEQYF.

The J gene is TRBJ2-2, the V gene TRBV5-1; weak D call: TRBD2 (6 bases). Between the trimmed V and J ends, which lost 0 bases and 2 bases, there was a span of 14 bases. In germline, CDR1 is SGHRS, CDR2 YFSETQ. CDR3 size: 17 residues. CDR3 sequence (DNA): TGCGCCAGCAGCTTGGGGGGGTCTAGCGTAAACACCGGGGAGCTGTTTTTT. Residues: CASSLGGSSVNTGELFF. The whole variable domain, filled in from reference TRBV5-1 and TRBJ2-2, reads KAGVTQTPRYLIKTRGQQVTLSCSPISGHRSVSWYQQTPGQGLQFLFEYFSETQRNKGNFPGRFSGRQFSNSRSEMNVSTLELGDSALYLCASSLGGSSVNTGELFFGEGSRLTVL.

This clone was seen a handful of times. The chain recombines TRBV28 with TRBJ1-2; D gene uncertain. CDR3 length equals 10 residues. Trimming left V 6 bases short and J 8 bases short, with 7 bases between. In germline, CDR1 is MDHEN, CDR2 SYDVKM. Here the CDR3 reads CASSGRGYTF. CDR3 bases: TGTGCCAGCAGCGGGAGAGGCTACACCTTC.

The chain is built from TRBV5-4 and TRBJ1-6, with 8 nucleotides matching TRBD1. Germline V gene sequence: CDR1 SGHNT, CDR2 YYREEE (reference sequence). Trimming at V came to 0 bases and at J to 8 bases, leaving 1 base not matched to a gene. The CDR3 length is 14 residues. In nucleotides, the CDR3 is TGTGCCAGCAGCTTGGCAGGGGGCTATTCACCCCTCCACTTT. Residues: CASSLAGGYSPLHF.

This clone was counted between two and nine times. The J gene is TRBJ1-2, the V gene TRBV9; D is uncertain. Trimming cost V 0 bases and J 8 bases, with 11 bases left between them. CDR1 is SGDLS and CDR2 is YYNGEE in the germline V gene. The CDR3 has 13 residues. The CDR3: CASSVGRAEGYTF. In nucleotides, the CDR3 is TGTGCCAGCAGCGTAGGGAGGGCGGAGGGCTACACCTTC.

Here the CDR3 reads CASSETERTYEQYF. The CDR3 DNA reads TGTGCCAGCAGTGAAACGGAGCGCACCTACGAGCAGTACTTC. The chain employs TRBV25-1 and TRBJ2-7; no clear D gene. Trimming cost V 2 bases and J 2 bases, with 10 bases left between them. The V gene's germline CDR1 is MGHDK and CDR2 SYGVNS. The CDR3 is made up of 14 amino acids.

This chain connects TRBV5-1 to TRBJ1-2; D might be TRBD1 (6 bases). CDR1 is SGHRS, CDR2 YFSETQ, per germline. The CDR3 has 15 amino acids. Trimming took off 4 bases at V and 4 bases at J, with 17 bases between the two ends. CDR3 sequence reads: CASSLSWDIVYGYTF. CDR3 bases: TGCGCCAGCAGCCTGAGCTGGGACATTGTCTATGGCTACACCTTC.

This clone was recorded a few times. The chain carries TRBV4-1 and TRBJ1-4; tentatively, D is TRBD1 (5 bases). Trimming removed 1 base at V and 10 bases at J, with 16 bases between. Germline V lookup: CDR1 MGHRA, CDR2 YSYEKL. The CDR3 has 15 residues. The CDR3 spells CASSQGLGEEGKLFF. The CDR3 bases are TGCGCCAGCAGCCAAGGGTTGGGGGAGGAGGGAAAACTGTTTTTT.

Written as DNA, the CDR3 is TGTGCCAGCAGTTACGAGGCGGGGCTGGGGAACACCATATATTTT. It yields the protein CASSYEAGLGNTIYF. The J gene is TRBJ1-3, the V gene TRBV6-5; tentatively, D is TRBD1 (5 bases). The CDR3 sequence is 15 residues long. Germline V gene sequence: CDR1 MNHEY, CDR2 SVGAGI. Trimming pared 2 bases from V and 7 bases from J, leaving 15 bases between.

The J gene is TRBJ2-2, the V gene TRBV10-3; TRBD2 agrees at 7 bases. The V gene end was trimmed by 3 bases and the J gene end by 1 base; junction bases not matched to a gene: 2. Germline loops: CDR1 ENHRY, CDR2 SYGVKD. This CDR3 is built from 15 residues. The CDR3 DNA sequence: TGTGCCATCAGTGACTGGACTAGGAACACCGGGGAGCTGTTTTTT. This gives the protein CAISDWTRNTGELFF.

CDR3 residues: CASSLTGSPLSEQYF. The CDR3 nucleotides read TGTGCCAGCAGCTTAACCGGGTCCCCTCTCAGCGAGCAGTACTTC. The rearrangement uses TRBV7-3 and TRBJ2-7; D gene uncertain. This CDR3 is built from 15 residues. Trimming left V 0 bases short and J 6 bases short, with 15 bases between. CDR1 is SGHTA and CDR2 is FQGTGA in the germline V gene.

CDR3 sequence (DNA): TGTGCCAGCAGCGAAAACGGGGGTGGGGCTGAAGCTTTCTTT. Protein product: CASSENGGGAEAFF. The chain uses TRBV7-2 and TRBJ1-1; a possible D gene is TRBD1 (5 bases). From germline, CDR1 is SGHTA and CDR2 FQGNSA. Trimming stripped 5 bases from V and 6 bases from J, with 16 bases between. This CDR3 is 14 amino acids long. Full variable domain (remainder filled in from reference TRBV7-2 and TRBJ1-1): GAGVSQSPSNKVTEKGKDVELRCDPISGHTALYWYRQSLGQGLEFLIYFQGNSAPDKSGLPSDRFSAERTGGSVSTLTIQRTQQEDSAVYLCASSENGGGAEAFFGQGTRLTVV.